The text below deals with one TCR beta chain. This entry is derived from a study of T-cell reconstitution after alpha-beta-depleted transplantation in children. The J segment lost 7 bases and the V segment lost 1 base, leaving 6 bases of the junction unmatched. This CDR3 contains 15 residues. For TCRbeta, the library was prepared with unique molecular identifiers. TCRdb ran MiXCR on the PCR reads and lists one entry per CDR3 protein. In the table there are about 270,000 distinct CDR3 sequences, 9.9% of which are singletons. This receptor was taken from a human donor who donated a stem cell graft to a child with SCID. The chain uses TRBV12-3 or TRBV12-4 and TRBJ1-4, with 7 bases lining up with TRBD1. This material consisted of PBMCs from the stem cell graft donor, taken from the stem cell graft. CDR3 sequence: CASSLGQGGGEKLFF. CDR3 bases: TGTGCCAGCAGTTTAGGGCAGGGGGGGGGTGAAAAACTGTTTTTT.